This T cell receptor (beta chain) was identified during a study of cytomegalovirus exposure and HLA in healthy donors. Primers included in the PCR were 60 Vbeta and 13 Jbeta primers. Profiled with immunoSEQ multiplex PCR; TCRdb holds only in-frame clones, not every one. The repertoire holds about 130,000 clones, with approximately 80% as singletons. The sequenced material came from PBMCs. This TCR was sampled from a middle-aged man in good health and CMV-seronegative.

The DNA for the CDR3 is TGTGCCAGCAGCCCCGGGCGACAGGGCACTGAAGCTTTCTTT. Amino acids: CASSPGRQGTEAFF. The J gene is TRBJ1-1, the V gene TRBV7-2; TRBD1 agrees at 7 bases. The V segment lost 5 bases and the J segment 4 bases; nucleotides outside the gene matches: 7. The CDR3 spans 14 residues. Germline V CDR1 and CDR2: SGHTA, FQGNSA.